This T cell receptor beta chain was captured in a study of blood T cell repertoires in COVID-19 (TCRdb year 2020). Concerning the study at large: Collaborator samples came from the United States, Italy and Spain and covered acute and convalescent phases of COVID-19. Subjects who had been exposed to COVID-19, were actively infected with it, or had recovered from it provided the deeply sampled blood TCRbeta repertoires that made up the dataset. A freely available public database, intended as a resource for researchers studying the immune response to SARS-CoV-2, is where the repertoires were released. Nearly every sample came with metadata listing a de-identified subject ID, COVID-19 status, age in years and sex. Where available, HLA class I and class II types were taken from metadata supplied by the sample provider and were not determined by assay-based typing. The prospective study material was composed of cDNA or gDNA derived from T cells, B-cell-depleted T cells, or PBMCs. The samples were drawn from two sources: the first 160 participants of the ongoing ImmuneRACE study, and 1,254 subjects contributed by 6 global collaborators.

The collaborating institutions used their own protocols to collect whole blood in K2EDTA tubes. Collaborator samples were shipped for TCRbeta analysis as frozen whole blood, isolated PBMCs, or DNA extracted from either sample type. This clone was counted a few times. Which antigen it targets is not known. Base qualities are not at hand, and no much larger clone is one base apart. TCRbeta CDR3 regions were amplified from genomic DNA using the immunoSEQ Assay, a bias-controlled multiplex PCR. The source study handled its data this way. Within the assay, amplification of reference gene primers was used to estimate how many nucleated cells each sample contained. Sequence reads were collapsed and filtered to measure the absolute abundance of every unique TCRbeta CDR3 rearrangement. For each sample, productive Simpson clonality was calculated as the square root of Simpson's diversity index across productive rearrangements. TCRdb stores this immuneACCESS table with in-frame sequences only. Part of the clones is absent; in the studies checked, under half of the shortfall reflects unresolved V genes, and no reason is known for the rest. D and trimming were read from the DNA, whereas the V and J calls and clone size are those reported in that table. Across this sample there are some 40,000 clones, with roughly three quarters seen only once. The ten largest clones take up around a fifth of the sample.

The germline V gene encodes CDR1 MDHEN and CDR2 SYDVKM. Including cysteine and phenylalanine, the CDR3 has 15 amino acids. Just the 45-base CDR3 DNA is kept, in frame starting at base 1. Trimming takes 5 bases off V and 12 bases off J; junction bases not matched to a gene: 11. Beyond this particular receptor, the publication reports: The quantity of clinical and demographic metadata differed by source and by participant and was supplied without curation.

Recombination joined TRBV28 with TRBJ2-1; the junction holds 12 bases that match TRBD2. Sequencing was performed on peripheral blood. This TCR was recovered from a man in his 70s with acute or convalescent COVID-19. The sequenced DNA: TGTGCCAGCAGTCTAGGACTAGCGGGGCGAAACGTGCAGTTCTTC. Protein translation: CASSLGLAGRNVQFF. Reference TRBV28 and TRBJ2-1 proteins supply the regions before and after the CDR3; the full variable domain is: DVKVTQSSRYLVKRTGEKVFLECVQDMDHENMFWYRQDPGLGLRLIYFSYDVKMKEKGDIPEGYSVSREKKERFSLILESASTNQTSMYLCASSLGLAGRNVQFFGPGTRLTVL.